The 24 T cell receptor beta chains presented below share a single source sample, sequenced in a study of blood T cell repertoires in COVID-19. Generated by immunoSEQ multiplex PCR, the TCRdb table keeps only in-frame clones and is missing some. The sample contains approximately 250,000 clones, around 88% of which appear only once. The material sequenced was PBMCs or T cells enriched from blood (not recorded which). All receptors derive from a woman aged 40 to 55 with acute COVID-19.

The rearrangement joins TRBV7-9 to TRBJ1-4; 8 bases agree with TRBD1. J lost 0 bases, V lost 4 bases, and 7 bases had no gene match. CDR1 and CDR2 (germline): SEHNR, FQNEAQ (reference sequence). This CDR3 has 17 amino acids. The CDR3 nucleotides are TGTGCCAGCAGCTCGGGACAGGCGAGCCCAACTAATGAAAAACTGTTTTTT. Translation gives CASSSGQASPTNEKLFF.

The chain carries TRBV7-8 and TRBJ2-1; no clear D gene. The ends were cut back, 4 bases at V and 0 bases at J, with 10 bases in the middle. The CDR3 consists of 15 residues. The germline CDR1 and CDR2 sequences are SGHVS and FQNEAQ. In DNA form, the CDR3 reads TGTGCCAGCAGCTCTCATTATAGCTCCTACAATGAGCAGTTCTTC. Translation gives CASSSHYSSYNEQFF.

The chain has TRBV3-1 (or the pseudogene TRBV3-2) and TRBJ2-7; D ambiguous. Looked up from germline, CDR1 is LGHDT and CDR2 is YNNKEL (reference sequence). Trimming removed 1 base from V and 7 bases from J, with 2 bases in between. This CDR3 spans 10 amino acids. The CDR3 nucleotides read TGTGCCAGCAGCCAAGTAGAGCAGTACTTC. The encoded protein is CASSQVEQYF.

The V and J genes are TRBV28 and TRBJ1-4; D possibly corresponds to TRBD1 (5 bases). This CDR3 region has 14 residues. V was shortened by 6 bases and J by 6 bases, with 14 bases between the two germline ends. Germline V CDR1 and CDR2: MDHEN, SYDVKM. The CDR3: CASSRRQRYEKLFF. The DNA of the CDR3 is TGTGCCAGCAGCCGACGACAGAGGTATGAAAAACTGTTTTTT.

The V and J genes are TRBV10-1 and TRBJ2-2; TRBD2 aligns across 10 bases. CDR1 WNHNN and CDR2 SYGVQD come from the germline V gene (reference sequence). V trimming: 0 bases; J trimming: 4 bases; junction bases outside the gene matches: 2. CDR3 length: 16 amino acids. CDR3 amino acids: CASSESLAGVTGELFF. The CDR3 bases are TGCGCCAGCAGTGAGTCCCTAGCGGGAGTCACCGGGGAGCTGTTTTTT.

The chain uses TRBV7-9 and TRBJ1-1; D gene ambiguous. The CDR3 runs to 13 residues. V was cut by 3 bases and J by 0 bases, with 5 bases left in between. Germline CDR1 SEHNR, CDR2 FQNEAQ (reference sequence). CDR3 DNA sequence: TGTGCCAGCAGCTTCGGGTTGAACACTGAAGCTTTCTTT. Translation gives CASSFGLNTEAFF.

This chain connects TRBV5-1 to TRBJ1-1; weak D call: TRBD1 (6 bases). V lost 6 bases, J lost 1 base, and 13 bases lay in between. The germline gives CDR1 SGHRS, CDR2 YFSETQ. The CDR3 is 14 amino acids. Here the CDR3 DNA reads TGCGCCAGCAAACCGACAGGTGAGAACACTGAAGCTTTCTTT. Translated, it gives CASKPTGENTEAFF.

The chain is built from TRBV4-2 and TRBJ2-1; the match to TRBD2 covers 8 bases. This CDR3 has 17 amino acids. J lost 5 bases, V lost 0 bases, and 9 bases had no gene match. Germline assignment: CDR1 LGHNA and CDR2 YNFKEQ. The CDR3 protein is CASSQDLVTSADNEQFF. The DNA for the CDR3 is TGTGCCAGCAGCCAAGACCTAGTGACTAGCGCTGACAATGAGCAGTTCTTC.

The CDR3 loop reads CASSIVGPLRANEKLFF. The CDR3 DNA reads TGTGCCAGTAGTATAGTCGGTCCGCTGAGGGCTAATGAAAAACTGTTTTTT. V gene TRBV19 combines with J gene TRBJ1-4; no definite D call. V was pared by 1 base and J by 3 bases, with 15 bases between. The length of the CDR3 is 17 residues. Germline V lookup: CDR1 LNHDA, CDR2 SQIVND (reference sequence).

This clone was counted between two and nine times. The chain couples TRBV5-1 to TRBJ2-1; D gene ambiguous. Germline V gene sequence: CDR1 SGHRS, CDR2 YFSETQ. Trimming stripped 3 bases from V and 5 bases from J, with 12 bases between. The CDR3 covers 14 residues. This CDR3 reads CASSWPDLHNEQFF. The CDR3 DNA sequence: TGCGCCAGCAGCTGGCCCGATCTTCACAATGAGCAGTTCTTC.

The chain employs TRBV2 and TRBJ2-5; no clear D gene. Germline V lookup: CDR1 SNHLY, CDR2 FYNNEI. There are 15 residues in the CDR3. V was cut by 0 bases and J by 5 bases, with 13 bases left in between. This chain's CDR3 is CASSEAHSIGETQYF. For the CDR3, the DNA is TGTGCCAGCAGTGAAGCGCATAGCATCGGGGAGACCCAGTACTTC.

J is TRBJ1-2 and V is TRBV2; tentative D call: TRBD1 (6 bases). The germline V gene has CDR1 SNHLY and CDR2 FYNNEI. The CDR3 consists of 14 residues. V shed 8 bases and J shed 7 bases, with 20 bases lying between them. The CDR3 here is CASPGGGAWAGYTF. CDR3 sequence (DNA): TGTGCCAGCCCCGGAGGGGGGGCCTGGGCTGGCTACACCTTC.

This chain connects TRBV28 to TRBJ2-2; 11 nucleotides align to TRBD1. The CDR3 spans 15 residues. The J segment lost 8 bases and the V segment lost 6 bases, leaving 8 bases of the junction unmatched. Germline values: CDR1 MDHEN, CDR2 SYDVKM. The CDR3 DNA follows: TGTGCCAGCAGCTCCGGGACAGGGGGAACGGGGGAGCTGTTTTTT. It codes for CASSSGTGGTGELFF. Full variable domain (missing parts from reference TRBV28 and TRBJ2-2): DVKVTQSSRYLVKRTGEKVFLECVQDMDHENMFWYRQDPGLGLRLIYFSYDVKMKEKGDIPEGYSVSREKKERFSLILESASTNQTSMYLCASSSGTGGTGELFFGEGSRLTVL.

The rearrangement links TRBV19 to TRBJ2-7; TRBD2 agrees at 8 bases. The CDR3 spans 13 residues. Germline-derived CDR1 and CDR2 are LNHDA and SQIVND (reference sequence). V was clipped by 10 bases and J by 3 bases; unmatched bases: 8. CDR3 amino acids: CATSGSGSYEQYV. The CDR3 nucleotides are TGTGCCACCTCCGGAAGCGGGAGCTACGAGCAGTACGTC.

This clone turned up a few times. The rearrangement joins TRBV7-9 to TRBJ1-1; 7 bases match TRBD1. Germline V CDR1 and CDR2: SEHNR, FQNEAQ (reference sequence). The CDR3 is 13 amino acids. The trim removed 3 bases at V and 3 bases at J, leaving 1 base unmatched. CDR3 amino acids: CASSFTGDTEAFF. The DNA of the CDR3 is TGTGCCAGCAGCTTCACAGGGGACACTGAAGCTTTCTTT. The full variable domain, with the rest looked up from reference TRBV7-9 and TRBJ1-1, is DTGVSQNPRHKITKRGQNVTFRCDPISEHNRLYWYRQTLGQGPEFLTYFQNEAQLEKSRLLSDRFSAERPKGSFSTLEIQRTEQGDSAMYLCASSFTGDTEAFFGQGTRLTVV.

This clone was observed a single time. The chain carries TRBV3-1 (or the pseudogene TRBV3-2) and TRBJ1-4, with 10 bases matching TRBD1. Germline loops: CDR1 LGHDT, CDR2 YNNKEL (reference sequence). Trimming took 4 bases from V and 8 from J; bases not matched to a gene: 7. This CDR3 is 15 amino acids long. The CDR3 bases are TGTGCCAGCAGCCTGTGGGGACAGGGGAAGGAAAAACTGTTTTTT. It is translated as CASSLWGQGKEKLFF.

The V and J genes are TRBV5-6 and TRBJ2-3; a weak D match, TRBD1 (5 bases). Germline assignment: CDR1 SGHDT and CDR2 YYEEEE. Trimming pared 6 bases from V and 3 bases from J, leaving 14 bases between. The CDR3 totals 14 residues. The DNA for the CDR3 is TGTGCCAGCATGAAGGGGCTGAGGACAGATACGCAGTATTTT. It encodes CASMKGLRTDTQYF.

J is TRBJ1-3 and V is TRBV19; TRBD1 matches at 7 bases. The ends lost 5 bases at V and 0 bases at J; junction bases unmatched: 1. CDR1 and CDR2 from the germline V gene are LNHDA and SQIVND (reference sequence). The CDR3 is made up of 14 amino acids. The CDR3 reads CASSWDSSGNTIYF. The DNA of the CDR3 is TGTGCCAGTAGTTGGGACAGCTCTGGAAACACCATATATTTT.

V gene TRBV4-2 combines with J gene TRBJ2-7, with D unresolved. Trimming removed 0 bases at V and 1 base at J, with 7 bases between. Germline CDR1 LGHNA, CDR2 YNFKEQ. This CDR3 comprises 14 residues. This CDR3 reads CASSQDAGSYEQYF. The DNA for the CDR3 is TGTGCCAGCAGCCAAGATGCAGGATCCTACGAGCAGTACTTC.

J is TRBJ2-5 and V is TRBV27; the match to TRBD2 covers 7 bases. Germline CDR1 is MNHEY and CDR2 is SMNVEV (reference sequence). CDR3 length: 15 residues. Germline trimming cut 4 bases from V and 5 bases from J; bases unmatched to any gene: 10. This CDR3 is CASSWGGRVGETQYF. As DNA, the CDR3 is TGTGCCAGCAGTTGGGGCGGGAGAGTCGGGGAGACCCAGTACTTC.

This clone showed up many times. The CDR3 reads CASSQELPGTGPMNTEAFF. DNA for the CDR3: TGTGCCAGCAGCCAAGAGCTACCCGGGACAGGGCCTATGAACACTGAAGCTTTCTTT. The rearrangement uses TRBV3-1 (or the pseudogene TRBV3-2) and TRBJ1-1, with 9 bases matching TRBD1. Trimming took 0 bases from V and 0 from J; bases not matched to a gene: 11. The CDR3 runs 19 residues. Germline lookup yields CDR1 LGHDT and CDR2 YNNKEL (reference sequence).

This clone was observed at least ten times. The same CDR3 is also encoded by other DNA sequences in this sample. The CDR3 reads CASSLAGGTYEQYF. The CDR3 DNA follows: TGCGCCAGCAGCTTGGCAGGGGGAACCTACGAGCAGTACTTC. The chain combines TRBV5-1 with TRBJ2-7; TRBD1 aligns across 7 bases. Germline CDR1 is SGHRS and CDR2 is YFSETQ. CDR3 size: 14 residues. V trimming: 0 bases; J trimming: 2 bases; junction bases outside the gene matches: 2.

J is TRBJ2-1 and V is TRBV7-9, with 7 nucleotides matching TRBD2. This CDR3 has 14 residues. Germline trimming cut 1 base from V and 8 bases from J; bases unmatched to any gene: 5. Per the germline V gene, CDR1 is SEHNR and CDR2 is FQNEAQ (reference sequence). Here the CDR3 DNA reads TGTGCCAGCAGCTTAGAAGGACTAGTCCATGAGCAGTTCTTC. Protein: CASSLEGLVHEQFF.

This clone was seen a single time. The rearrangement links TRBV7-2 to TRBJ1-3; possible D gene TRBD1, 6 bases. Looked up from germline, CDR1 is SGHTA and CDR2 is FQGNSA. This CDR3 is 15 amino acids long. The ends were cut back, 1 base at V and 14 bases at J, with 21 bases in the middle. CDR3 residues: CASSLVGTTGSLVYF. The CDR3 DNA sequence: TGTGCCAGCAGCTTAGTTGGGACGACAGGATCCCTCGTATATTTT.